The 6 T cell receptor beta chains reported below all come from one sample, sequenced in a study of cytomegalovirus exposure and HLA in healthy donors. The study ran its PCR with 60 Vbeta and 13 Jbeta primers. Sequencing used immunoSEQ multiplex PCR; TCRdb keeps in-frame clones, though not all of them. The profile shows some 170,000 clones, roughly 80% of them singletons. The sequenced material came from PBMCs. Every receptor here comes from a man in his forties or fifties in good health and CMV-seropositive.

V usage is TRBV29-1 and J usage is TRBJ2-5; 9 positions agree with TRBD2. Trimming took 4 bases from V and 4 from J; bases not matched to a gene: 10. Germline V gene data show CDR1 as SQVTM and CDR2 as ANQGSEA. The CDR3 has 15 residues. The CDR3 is CSVAEAGGSGETQYF. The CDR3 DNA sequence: TGCAGCGTTGCCGAAGCGGGGGGTAGTGGAGAGACCCAGTACTTC. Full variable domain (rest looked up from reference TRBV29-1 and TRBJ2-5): SAVISQKPSRDICQRGTSLTIQCQVDSQVTMMFWYRQQPGQSLTLIATANQGSEATYESGFVIDKFPISRPNLTFSTLTVSNMSPEDSSIYLCSVAEAGGSGETQYFGPGTRLLVL.

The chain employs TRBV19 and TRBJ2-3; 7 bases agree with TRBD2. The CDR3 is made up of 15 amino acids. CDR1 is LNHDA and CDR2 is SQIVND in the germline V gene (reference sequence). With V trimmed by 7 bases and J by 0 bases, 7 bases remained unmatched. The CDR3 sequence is CASTPLAASTDTQYF. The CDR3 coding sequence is TGTGCCAGTACCCCTCTAGCGGCCAGCACAGATACGCAGTATTTT. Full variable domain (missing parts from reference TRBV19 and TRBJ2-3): DGGITQSPKYLFRKEGQNVTLSCEQNLNHDAMYWYRQDPGQGLRLIYYSQIVNDFQKGDIAEGYSVSREKKESFPLTVTSAQKNPTAFYLCASTPLAASTDTQYFGPGTRLTVL.

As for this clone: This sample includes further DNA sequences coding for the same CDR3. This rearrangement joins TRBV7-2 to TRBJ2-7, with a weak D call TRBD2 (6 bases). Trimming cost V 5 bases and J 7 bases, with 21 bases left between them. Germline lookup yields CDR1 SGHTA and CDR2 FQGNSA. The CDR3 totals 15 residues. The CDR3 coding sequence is TGTGCCAGCAGCCTAAGACGACCGGGAGAAGGGGAGCAGTACTTC. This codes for CASSLRRPGEGEQYF.

CDR3 amino acids: CASSLILPGEQFF. CDR3 coding DNA: TGTGCCAGCAGCTTAATCCTACCCGGGGAGCAGTTCTTC. The rearrangement links TRBV11-2 to TRBJ2-1, with D hard to call. The CDR3 sequence is 13 residues long. Germline CDR1 reads SGHAT; CDR2 reads FQNNGV. V gave up 2 bases and J gave up 10 bases, with 12 bases separating them.

This CDR3 reads CASSPRGSANTGELFF. The CDR3 DNA reads as TGTGCCAGCAGCCCCCGGGGTAGCGCGAACACCGGGGAGCTGTTTTTT. The chain carries TRBV7-3 and TRBJ2-2; TRBD2 might be the D (5 bases). The V end lost 5 bases, the J end lost 0 bases, and 13 bases lay between the germline ends. The CDR3 consists of 16 residues. Germline CDR1 SGHTA, CDR2 FQGTGA.

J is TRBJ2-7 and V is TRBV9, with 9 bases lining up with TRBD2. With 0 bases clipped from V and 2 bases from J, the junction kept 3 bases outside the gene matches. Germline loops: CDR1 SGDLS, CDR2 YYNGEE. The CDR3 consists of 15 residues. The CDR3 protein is CASSVELAGTYEQYF. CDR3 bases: TGTGCCAGCAGCGTAGAGCTAGCGGGGACCTACGAGCAGTACTTC.